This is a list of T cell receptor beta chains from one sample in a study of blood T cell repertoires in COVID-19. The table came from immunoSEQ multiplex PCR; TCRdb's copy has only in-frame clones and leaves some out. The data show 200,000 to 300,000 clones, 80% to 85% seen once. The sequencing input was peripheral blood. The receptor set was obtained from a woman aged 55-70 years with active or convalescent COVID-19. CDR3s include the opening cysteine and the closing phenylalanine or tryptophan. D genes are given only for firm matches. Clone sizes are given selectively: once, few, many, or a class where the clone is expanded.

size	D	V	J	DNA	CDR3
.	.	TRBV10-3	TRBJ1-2	TGTGCCATCACGAGGCTCGCGGTTCCTTCGACAGGTGACTATGGCTACACCTTC	CAITRLAVPSTGDYGYTF
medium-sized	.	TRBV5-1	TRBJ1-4	TGCGCCAGCAGGACAGGAGCTAATGAAAAACTGTTTTTT	CASRTGANEKLFF
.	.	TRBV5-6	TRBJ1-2	TGTGCCAGCAGTTCTTGGAGGGGAGGCTACACCTTC	CASSSWRGGYTF
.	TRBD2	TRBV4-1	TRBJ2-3	TGCGCCAGCAGCCAAGATGGCGGCGGGGGGGCCGGAGATACGCAGTATTTT	CASSQDGGGGAGDTQYF
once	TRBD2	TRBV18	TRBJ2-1	TGTGCCAGCTCACCCGGGGAGGGCTACAATGAGCAGTTCTTC	CASSPGEGYNEQFF
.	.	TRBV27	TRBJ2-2	TGTGCCAGCAGGCTTGCTACAGGGAGTCCCACCGGGGAGCTGTTTTTT	CASRLATGSPTGELFF
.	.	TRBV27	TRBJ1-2	TGTGCCAGCAGTTTATCGGGGGGATTCTATGGCTACACCTTC	CASSLSGGFYGYTF
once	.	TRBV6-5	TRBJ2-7	TGTGCCAGCAGTTACTCATTCCCTAGCATTCACTACGAGCAGTACTTC	CASSYSFPSIHYEQYF
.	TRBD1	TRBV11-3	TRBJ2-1	TGTGCCAGCAGCTTAGGACTGAGGGACAGAGCCTACAATGAGCAGTTCTTC	CASSLGLRDRAYNEQFF
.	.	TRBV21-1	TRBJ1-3	TGTGCCAGCAGCAGGGTGGGGACAGGGGGCACCCAATCGAGAGGAAACACCATATATTTT	CASSRVGTGGTQSRGNTIYF
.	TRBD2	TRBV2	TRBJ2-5	TGTGCCAGCAGCAGGACTAGTGGTAAAGAGACCCAGTACTTC	CASSRTSGKETQYF
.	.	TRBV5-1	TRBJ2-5	TGCGCCAGCAGCTTGGCCGAAGAGACCCAGTACTTC	CASSLAEETQYF
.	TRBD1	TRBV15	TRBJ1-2	TGTGCCACCAGCAGAGATCGGAGACAGGGGGCGCTGGGCTATGGCTACACCTTC	CATSRDRRQGALGYGYTF
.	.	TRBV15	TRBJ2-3	TGTGCCACCAGCAGGATGAGGGGCACAGATACGCAGTATTTT	CATSRMRGTDTQYF
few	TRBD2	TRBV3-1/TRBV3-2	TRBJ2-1	TGTGCCAGCAGCGTGGTTACCCCGGGGGGGCAATACAATGAGCAGTTCTTC	CASSVVTPGGQYNEQFF
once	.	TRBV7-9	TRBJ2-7	TGTGCCAGCAGCAGTGGGCGGGCGTACGAGCAGTACTTC	CASSSGRAYEQYF
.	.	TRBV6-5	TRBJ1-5	TGTGCCAGCAGGCTACAGGGAAATAGCAATCAGCCCCAGCATTTT	CASRLQGNSNQPQHF
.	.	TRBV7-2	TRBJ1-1	TGTGCCAGCAGCTTATCTCAGATTGAAGCTTTCTTT	CASSLSQIEAFF
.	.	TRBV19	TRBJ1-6	TGTGCCAGTAGTATGGGAAGGGGTCAATCACCCCTCCACTTT	CASSMGRGQSPLHF
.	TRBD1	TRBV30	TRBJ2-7	TGTGCCTGGAGTGTACCCGGGACAGGGGGCTTGGAGCAGTACTTC	CAWSVPGTGGLEQYF
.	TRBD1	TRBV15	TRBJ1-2	TGTGCCACCAGCAGAGATTGGCAGGGGGCTGGTGGCTACACCTTC	CATSRDWQGAGGYTF
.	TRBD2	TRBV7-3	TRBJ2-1	TGTGCCAGCAGCACCGCTAGCGGGGGGCCCTACAATGAGCAGTTCTTC	CASSTASGGPYNEQFF
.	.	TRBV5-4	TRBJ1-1	TGTGCCAGCAGTACACCGAACACTGAAGCTTTCTTT	CASSTPNTEAFF
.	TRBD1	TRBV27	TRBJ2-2	TGTGCCAGCAGACCGGGACAGGGGGCAACCGGGGAGCTGTTTTTT	CASRPGQGATGELFF
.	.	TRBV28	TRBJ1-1	TGTGCCAGCAGTGACGGGACAACGGGGAACACTGAAGCTTTCTTT	CASSDGTTGNTEAFF
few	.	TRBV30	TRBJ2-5	TGTGCCTGGAGCAGAATCGGGAGCAACCAGTACTTC	CAWSRIGSNQYF
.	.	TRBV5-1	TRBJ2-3	TGCGCCAGCAGCTTGAGAGGCCGGGATACGCAGTATTTT	CASSLRGRDTQYF
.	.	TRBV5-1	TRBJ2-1	TGCGCCAGCAGCCTGGGACTCCTCTTGGGCAATGAGCAGTTCTTC	CASSLGLLLGNEQFF
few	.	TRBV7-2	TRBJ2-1	TGTGCCAGCAGCTTATCGGGGGGCTATGAGCAGTTCTTC	CASSLSGGYEQFF
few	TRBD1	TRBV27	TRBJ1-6	TGTGCCAGCAGTTTGGGACAGTGGGGCAATTCACCCCTCCACTTT	CASSLGQWGNSPLHF
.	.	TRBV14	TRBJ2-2	TGTGCCAGCAGCCCGTCTGTACTAGCATCCGGGGAGCTGTTTTTT	CASSPSVLASGELFF
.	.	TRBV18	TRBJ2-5	TGTGCCAGCTCCGACGCGGGTAGCGGAGAGACCCAGTACTTC	CASSDAGSGETQYF
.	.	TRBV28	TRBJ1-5	TGTGCCAGCAGCCCCCAGGGCGGTGGCAATCAGCCCCAGCATTTT	CASSPQGGGNQPQHF
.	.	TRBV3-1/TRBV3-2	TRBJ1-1	TGTGCCAGCAGCCAAGATTGGGGGGTTGAAGCTTTCTTT	CASSQDWGVEAFF
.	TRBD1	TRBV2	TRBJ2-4	TGTGCCAGCAGTCGCCGGGACAGGGTAAACATTCAGTACTTC	CASSRRDRVNIQYF
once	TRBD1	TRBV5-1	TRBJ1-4	TGCGCCAGCAGCTCGGGGAGGGGACAGGAGGAAAAACTGTTTTTT	CASSSGRGQEEKLFF
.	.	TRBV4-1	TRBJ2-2	TGCGCCAGCAGCCAAGGGAGGCCTCAGAACACCGGGGAGCTGTTTTTT	CASSQGRPQNTGELFF
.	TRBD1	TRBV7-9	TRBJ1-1	TGTGCCAGCAGCTGGGACAGGATGAACACTGAAGCTTTCTTT	CASSWDRMNTEAFF
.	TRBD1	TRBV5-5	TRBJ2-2	TGTGCCAGCAGCCACCTCAGGGGGCCGAGCACCGGGGAGCTGTTTTTT	CASSHLRGPSTGELFF
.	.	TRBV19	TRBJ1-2	TGTGCCAGTAGTATTGCAAACCAGGGGCGTATCTATGGCTACACCTTC	CASSIANQGRIYGYTF
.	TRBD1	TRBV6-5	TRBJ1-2	TGTGCCAGCAGTTACACGGGACAGGGGGCTATCAGCGCCTTC	CASSYTGQGAISAF
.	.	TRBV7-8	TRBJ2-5	TGTGCCAGCAGCTTGTCTGACAGGGGACTATACCAAGAGACCCAGTACTTC	CASSLSDRGLYQETQYF
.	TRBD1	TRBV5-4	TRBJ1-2	TGTGCCAGCAGCTTGGGACAGGGAGGCTATGGCTACACCTTC	CASSLGQGGYGYTF
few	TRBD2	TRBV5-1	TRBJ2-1	TGCGCCAGCAGCTTGGAGGGTAGCGGGGGGGCCCTGTTCTTC	CASSLEGSGGALFF
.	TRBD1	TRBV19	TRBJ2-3	TGTGCCAGTAGTTGGGACAGTGGCACAGATACGCAGTATTTT	CASSWDSGTDTQYF
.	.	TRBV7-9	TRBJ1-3	TGTGCCATCCCGAGCCGACTAGAGCTGAGGGGAAACACCATATATTTT	CAIPSRLELRGNTIYF
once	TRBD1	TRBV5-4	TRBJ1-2	TGTGCCAGTAACAGGGGATTGGATAACTATGGCTACACCTTC	CASNRGLDNYGYTF
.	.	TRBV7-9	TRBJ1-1	TGTGCCAGCACCCGGGGGGAAGAAGCTTTCTTT	CASTRGEEAFF